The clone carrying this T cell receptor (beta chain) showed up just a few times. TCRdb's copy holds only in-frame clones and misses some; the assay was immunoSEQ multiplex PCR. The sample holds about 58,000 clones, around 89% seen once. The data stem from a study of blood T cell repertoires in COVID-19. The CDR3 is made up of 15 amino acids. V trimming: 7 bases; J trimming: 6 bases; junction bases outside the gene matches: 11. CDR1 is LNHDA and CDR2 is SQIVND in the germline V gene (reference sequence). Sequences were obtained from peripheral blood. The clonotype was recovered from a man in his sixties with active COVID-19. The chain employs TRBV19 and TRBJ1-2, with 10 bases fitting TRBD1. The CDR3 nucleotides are TGTGCCAGTACCGGATTCGCCGGGACAGGGGATGGCTACACCTTC. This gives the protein CASTGFAGTGDGYTF.